Described below is a single T cell receptor (beta chain) sequence and its context. This sample was included in a study of blood T cell repertoires in COVID-19. Study-level information: COVID-19 samples from acute and convalescent phases originated in the United States, Italy and Spain. T cells, B-cell-depleted T cells, or PBMCs supplied cDNA or gDNA.

Per the original methods: Amplifying reference gene primers gave estimates of nucleated cell counts. Here immunoSEQ multiplex PCR was the method, and the copy in TCRdb shows in-frame clones only, minus some. V, J and clone size were drawn from that table, and D and trimming were deduced from the DNA. The data contain over 70,000 clones, 80% of them singletons. V was shortened by 4 bases and J by 4 bases, with 11 bases between the two germline ends. Germline loops: CDR1 SGHRS, CDR2 YFSETQ. The CDR3 covers 13 residues. V is TRBV5-1 and J is TRBJ2-5; D is possibly TRBD1 (5 bases). This TCR derives from a woman older than 75 with acute or convalescent COVID-19. The source material was peripheral blood. CDR3 protein: CASSLQEPETQYF. The CDR3 coding sequence is TGCGCCAGCAGCCTACAGGAGCCAGAGACCCAGTACTTC.